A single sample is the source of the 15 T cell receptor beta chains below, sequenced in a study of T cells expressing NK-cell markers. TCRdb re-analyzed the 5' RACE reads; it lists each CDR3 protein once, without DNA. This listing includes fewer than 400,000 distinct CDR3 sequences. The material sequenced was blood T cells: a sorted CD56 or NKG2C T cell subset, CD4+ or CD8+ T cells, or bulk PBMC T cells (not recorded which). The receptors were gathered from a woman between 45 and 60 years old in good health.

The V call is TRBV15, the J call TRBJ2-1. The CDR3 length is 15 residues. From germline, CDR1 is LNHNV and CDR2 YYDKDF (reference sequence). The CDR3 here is CATSRAGRSRNEQFF. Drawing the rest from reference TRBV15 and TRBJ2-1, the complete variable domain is DAMVIQNPRYQVTQFGKPVTLSCSQTLNHNVMYWYQQKSSQAPKLLFHYYDKDFNNEADTPDNFQSRRPNTSFCFLDIRSPGLGDTAMYLCATSRAGRSRNEQFFGPGTRLTVL.

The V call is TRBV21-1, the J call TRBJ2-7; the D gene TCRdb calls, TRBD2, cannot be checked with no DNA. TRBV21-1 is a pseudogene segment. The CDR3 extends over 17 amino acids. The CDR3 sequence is CASSNPEGLAGGSEQYF.

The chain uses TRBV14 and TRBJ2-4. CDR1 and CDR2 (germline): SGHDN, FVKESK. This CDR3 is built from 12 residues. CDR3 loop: CASSQNRNIQYF. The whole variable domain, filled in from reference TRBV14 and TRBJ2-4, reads EAGVTQFPSHSVIEKGQTVTLRCDPISGHDNLYWYRRVMGKEIKFLLHFVKESKQDESGMPNNRFLAERTGGTYSTLKVQPAELEDSGVYFCASSQNRNIQYFGAGTRLSVL.

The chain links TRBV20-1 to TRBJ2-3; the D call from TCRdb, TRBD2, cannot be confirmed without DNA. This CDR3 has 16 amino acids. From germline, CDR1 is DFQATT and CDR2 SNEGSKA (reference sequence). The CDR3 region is CSASLPSGRRTDTQYF.

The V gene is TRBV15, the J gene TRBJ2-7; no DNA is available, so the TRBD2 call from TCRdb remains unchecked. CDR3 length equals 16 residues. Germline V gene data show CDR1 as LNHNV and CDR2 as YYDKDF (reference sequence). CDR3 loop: CATSRGLAGGGYEQYF.

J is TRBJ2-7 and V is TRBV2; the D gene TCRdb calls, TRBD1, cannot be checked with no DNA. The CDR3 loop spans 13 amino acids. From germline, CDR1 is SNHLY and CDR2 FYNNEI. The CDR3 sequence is CASESGSFYEQYF.

The CDR3: CASSLAPGQQETQYF. The rearrangement links TRBV7-9 to TRBJ2-5; lacking DNA, the TRBD1 call made by TCRdb goes unchecked. Germline assignment: CDR1 SEHNR and CDR2 FQNEAQ (reference sequence). The CDR3 has 15 residues.

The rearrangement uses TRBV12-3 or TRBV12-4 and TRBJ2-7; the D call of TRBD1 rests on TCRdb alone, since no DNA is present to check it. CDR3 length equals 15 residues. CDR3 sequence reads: CASTHADINSYEQYF.

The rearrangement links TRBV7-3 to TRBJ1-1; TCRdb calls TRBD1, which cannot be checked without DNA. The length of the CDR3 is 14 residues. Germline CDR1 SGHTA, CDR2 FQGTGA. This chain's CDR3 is CASSLPGADTEAFF. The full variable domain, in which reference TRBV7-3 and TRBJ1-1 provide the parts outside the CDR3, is GAGVSQTPSNKVTEKGKYVELRCDPISGHTALYWYRQSLGQGPEFLIYFQGTGAADDSGLPNDRFFAVRPEGSVSTLKIQRTERGDSAVYLCASSLPGADTEAFFGQGTRLTVV.

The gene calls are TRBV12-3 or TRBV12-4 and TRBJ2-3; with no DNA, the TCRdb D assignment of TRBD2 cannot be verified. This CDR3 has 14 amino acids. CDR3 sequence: CASSPPGLHGTQYF.

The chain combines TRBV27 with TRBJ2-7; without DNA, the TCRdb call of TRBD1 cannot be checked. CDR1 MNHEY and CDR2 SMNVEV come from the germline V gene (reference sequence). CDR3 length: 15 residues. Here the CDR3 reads CASSVPGTGLREQYF.

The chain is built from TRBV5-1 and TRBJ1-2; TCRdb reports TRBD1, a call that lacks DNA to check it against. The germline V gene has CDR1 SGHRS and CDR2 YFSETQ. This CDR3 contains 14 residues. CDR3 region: CASRFDTGDDGYTF.

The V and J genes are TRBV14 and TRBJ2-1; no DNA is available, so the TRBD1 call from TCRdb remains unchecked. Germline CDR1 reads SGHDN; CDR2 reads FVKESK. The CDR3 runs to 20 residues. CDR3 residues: CASSPRGKTTRTRAYNEQFF.

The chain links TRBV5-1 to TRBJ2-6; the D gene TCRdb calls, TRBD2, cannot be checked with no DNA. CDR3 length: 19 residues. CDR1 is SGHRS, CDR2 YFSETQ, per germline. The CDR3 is CASSYGGGEGKFGANVLTF.

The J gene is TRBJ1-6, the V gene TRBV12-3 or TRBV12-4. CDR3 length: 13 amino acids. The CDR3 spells CASSPQQNSPLHF.